This T cell receptor (beta chain) appears in the sequencing data of a study of identical twins. Via MiXCR, TCRdb re-called the 5' RACE reads, giving one row per CDR3 protein. This table holds 700,000 to 950,000 distinct CDR3 sequences, 12% found once. Regarding the study as a whole: In zero-insertion analyses, partial confounding could arise from invariant MAIT and iNKT cells. Twin-shared out-of-frame alpha sequences showed excess low generation probability.

V shed 4 bases, J shed 0 bases, and the junction held 3 bases outside the gene matches. This CDR3 has 15 residues. Germline V lookup: CDR1 LGHDT, CDR2 YNNKEL (reference sequence). This clonotype was detected many times. Its specificity is not known. The data also belong to a second study, concerning yellow fever vaccine responses in identical twins.

The J gene is TRBJ1-3, the V gene TRBV3-1; 7 bases are a match to TRBD1. This clonotype was sampled from a woman younger than 35 in good health. Source material: PBMCs. The CDR3 DNA is TGTGCCAGCAGCCGGACAGGATACTCTGGAAACACCATATATTTT. Its translation: CASSRTGYSGNTIYF.